This T cell receptor (beta chain) originates from a study of T cells in Graves' hyperthyroidism and ophthalmopathy (dated by TCRdb to between 2017 and 2020). About the investigation overall: Peripheral blood was collected at initial diagnosis, before any treatment. To identify TCR V-J signatures that set the groups apart, the researchers used a discovery cohort of 100 patients, made up of roughly 45 with Graves' ophthalmopathy and about 59 with stable Graves' hyperthyroidism. An independent validation cohort of 18 to 20 hyperthyroidism patients and about 16 patients who later progressed to ophthalmopathy tested prospective prediction of ophthalmopathy. The approximately 95 discovery patients were divided at random into training and test sets in a 7:3 ratio. In addition, the study compared T-cell repertoires in thyroid tissue and in blood from over 5 Graves' hyperthyroidism patients. Once sampling was done, hyperthyroidism patients were given methimazole at a starting dose of 30 mg daily, whereas ophthalmopathy patients were given high-dose intravenous methylprednisolone. According to the paper, TCR Vbeta CDR3 sequencing was carried out on 120 to 150 peripheral blood samples, which came from some 41 ophthalmopathy, roughly 75 hyperthyroidism and approximately 17 progressor patients. Results the study describes overall, beyond this receptor: In validation, progression to ophthalmopathy was predicted by the model with around 71% sensitivity and 72% to 85% specificity, a median of 6.5 months before onset. No statistical method was used to set the sample size in advance, and investigators knew the group allocation. Most expanded thyroid clonotypes (frequency above 0.001) were also detected in blood, a finding suggesting that blood repertoires may reflect thyroid immune responses. Ophthalmopathy was separated from stable hyperthyroidism by a 13 V-J signature model, with over 85% sensitivity and approximately 81% specificity obtained in cross-validation and 80%/75% obtained in testing.

With regard to this clonotype: Its antigen is unknown. No base quality values were provided; no much bigger clone lies one nucleotide off.

The TCR beta CDR3 regions were amplified from the RNA transcripts. The first round of RT-PCR for the TCR CDR3 was performed with the HTBI primer set and the Qiagen OneStep RT-PCR kit. Libraries were constructed in a second round of multiplex PCR, after which size selection and purification were carried out. The libraries were sequenced on an Illumina HiSeq2000 using paired-end 100 bp reads. The source study handled its data this way. SOAPnuke was used to process the raw data, throwing out any read that contained adapters or uncalled bases, had a mean Phred below 15, or lacked an exact constant-primer or identifier match. High-quality paired reads were merged using COPE v1.2.5, and each unique nucleotide sequence was defined as a clonotype. MiTCR v1.1 was used to align the clonotypes against IMGT TRBV, TRBD and TRBJ reference segments. Only V-J combinations with frequency above 0.0001, covering about 99% of repertoires, were analysed. The TCS score was defined as F50 (clonal expansion) divided by E x V (chaos), with BLOSUM62-based TCRdist calculated between CDR3 peptides within each V-J. Welch's t-statistics and random forest reduced just over 500 V-J features to about 13, which were used in a naive Bayes classifier (R e1071). In-frame beta chains were kept once TCRdb had trimmed the public reads at Q25 with fastp and called clones with MiXCR. Every entry covers one CDR3 protein and lists the most common genes and DNA from its rows. The V and J calls reflect TCRdb's pipeline rather than the authors' work. The sample includes approximately 600,000 distinct CDR3 sequences, with roughly 20% observed a single time. The top ten clonotypes cover about 34% of the sample.

There are 13 amino acids in the CDR3, from cysteine to phenylalanine inclusive. The CDR3 DNA has 39 bases and is translated from base 1. Reading the germline V gene (reference sequence) gives CDR1 LGHDT and CDR2 YNNKEL. V lost 2 bases and J lost 13 bases; the stretch between them is 16 bases long. Ophthalmopathy patients had moderately to severely active disease, Clinical Activity Score of at least 3, NOSPECS grade of at least 4, and duration under 3 months. The study excluded patients with uncontrolled infections, other autoimmune diseases, pregnancy or lactation. Diagnoses were based on clinical symptoms, serum thyroxine and TRAb, thyroid ultrasound and orbital computed tomography. PBMCs were separated from under 12 ml of fresh peripheral blood using Ficoll-Paque density gradient centrifugation. Total RNA was extracted using Trizol reagent, and RNA quality was assessed on an Agilent 2100 Bioanalyzer.

Sequencing was done on a sample of blood. The TCR originated in a man aged 25 to 45 with Graves' ophthalmopathy. The rearrangement joined TRBV3-1 to TRBJ2-3; too little of a D gene remains to name it. Read as DNA, the sequence is TGTGCCAGCAGCCAATTTAACCGATACGTGGAGTATTTT. The resulting protein is CASSQFNRYVEYF.